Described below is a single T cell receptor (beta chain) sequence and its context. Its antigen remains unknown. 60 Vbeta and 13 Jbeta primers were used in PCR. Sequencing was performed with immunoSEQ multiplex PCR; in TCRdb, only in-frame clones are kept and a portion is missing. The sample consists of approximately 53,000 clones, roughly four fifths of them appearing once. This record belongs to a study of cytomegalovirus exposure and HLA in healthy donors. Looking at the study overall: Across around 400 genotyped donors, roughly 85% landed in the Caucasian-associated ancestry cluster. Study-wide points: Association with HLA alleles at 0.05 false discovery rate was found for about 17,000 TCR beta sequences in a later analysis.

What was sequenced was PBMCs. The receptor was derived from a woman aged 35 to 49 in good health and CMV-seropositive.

The CDR3: CASSPAGGFGYGYTF. CDR3 sequence (DNA): TGTGCCAGCAGTCCGGCCGGGGGGTTCGGCTATGGCTACACCTTC. This rearrangement joins TRBV28 to TRBJ1-2; perhaps TRBD1 as D (5 bases). The CDR3 length is 15 residues. In germline, CDR1 is MDHEN, CDR2 SYDVKM. V lost 5 bases and J lost 4, with 17 bases in between.